One and the same sample provided the 7 T cell receptor beta chains below, sequenced in a study of blood T cell repertoires in COVID-19. Profiled with immunoSEQ multiplex PCR; TCRdb holds only in-frame clones, not every one. The sample yields about 270,000 clones, 85% seen once. Input material: peripheral blood. The receptors shown here come from a human donor in a cohort sampled during active COVID-19.

This chain joins TRBV19 and TRBJ2-5; weak D call: TRBD1 (6 bases). This CDR3 is 16 amino acids long. Between the trimmed V and J ends, which lost 3 bases and 6 bases, there was a span of 20 bases. Germline V gene sequence: CDR1 LNHDA, CDR2 SQIVND (reference sequence). CDR3 residues: CASSIPGAAPLKTQYF. CDR3 DNA sequence: TGTGCCAGTAGTATCCCAGGGGCCGCTCCCTTAAAGACCCAGTACTTC.

This clone was counted between two and nine times. The chain is built from TRBV20-1 and TRBJ1-4, with D possibly being TRBD1 (5 bases). V shed 3 bases and J shed 6 bases, with 17 bases lying between them. CDR1 DFQATT and CDR2 SNEGSKA come from the germline V gene (reference sequence). There are 15 residues in the CDR3. CDR3 protein: CSASVTVGFYEKLFF. CDR3 coding DNA: TGCAGTGCTAGTGTGACAGTTGGTTTCTATGAAAAACTGTTTTTT.

The gene calls are TRBV6-5 and TRBJ1-2; tentative D call: TRBD1 (5 bases). Trimming removed 2 bases from V and 8 bases from J, with 12 bases in between. CDR1 and CDR2 (germline): MNHEY, SVGAGI. The CDR3 covers 13 residues. CDR3: CASSYGRVWGYTF. CDR3 bases: TGTGCCAGCAGTTACGGCAGGGTGTGGGGCTACACCTTC.

This clone was observed a handful of times. V and J are TRBV19 and TRBJ1-3; D might be TRBD1 (5 bases). The CDR3 spans 14 residues. The V gene's germline CDR1 is LNHDA and CDR2 SQIVND (reference sequence). V was shortened by 3 bases and J by 5 bases, with 11 bases between the two germline ends. CDR3 sequence: CASSIGPGRNTIYF. CDR3 DNA sequence: TGTGCCAGTAGTATTGGTCCAGGGCGAAACACCATATATTTT.

The DNA for the CDR3 is TGCAGCGTTGATGGAGGAGTTGGTGAGCAGTTCTTC. As protein: CSVDGGVGEQFF. This rearrangement joins TRBV29-1 to TRBJ2-1; possibly TRBD2 for D (5 bases). V dropped 3 bases and J dropped 9 bases, with 12 bases sitting between them. This CDR3 comprises 12 residues. Germline CDR1 is SQVTM and CDR2 is ANQGSEA.

This chain uses TRBV27 with TRBJ2-2; the match to TRBD1 covers 8 bases. This CDR3 is built from 16 residues. Looked up from germline, CDR1 is MNHEY and CDR2 is SMNVEV (reference sequence). With 7 bases clipped from V and 5 bases from J, the junction kept 12 bases outside the gene matches. The CDR3 nucleotides read TGTGCCAGCAAGAGAGACAGGGGAGGTCGGACCGGGGAGCTGTTTTTT. This encodes CASKRDRGGRTGELFF.

The chain employs TRBV24-1 and TRBJ2-5; TRBD2 might be the D (6 bases). Germline V gene lookup returns CDR1 KGHDR and CDR2 SFDVKD. This CDR3 comprises 16 residues. The V and J ends lost 4 bases and 3 bases respectively, with 17 bases between them. The CDR3 loop is CATSEGLPGSKETQYF. In nucleotides, the CDR3 is TGTGCCACCAGTGAAGGACTACCCGGTAGCAAAGAGACCCAGTACTTC.